This T cell receptor beta chain emerged from a study of cytomegalovirus exposure and HLA in healthy donors. From germline, CDR1 is SGDLS and CDR2 YYNGEE. V dropped 0 bases and J dropped 3; count of bases not matched to a gene: 5. The CDR3 is made up of 15 amino acids. Use of 60 Vbeta and 13 Jbeta primers characterized the PCR. In the source study's methods: In a later analysis, of some 80 million unique beta chains, roughly 10 million appeared in at least two donors. Generated by immunoSEQ multiplex PCR, the TCRdb table keeps only in-frame clones and is missing some. V and J calls and clone size are as listed in that table; D and trimming were resolved from the DNA. The table records over 150,000 clones, about 81% of them present only once.

The sequencing sample was made of PBMCs. V is TRBV9 and J is TRBJ1-1; the match to TRBD1 covers 7 bases. The origin of this receptor is a woman aged 18-30 years in good health and CMV-seronegative. CDR3: CASSVALGQDTEAFF. The DNA for the CDR3 is TGTGCCAGCAGCGTAGCCTTAGGACAGGACACTGAAGCTTTCTTT.